The clone carrying this T cell receptor beta chain was detected a few times. These data originate in a study of blood T cell repertoires in COVID-19. Looking at the study overall: The United States, Italy and Spain provided the acute and convalescent COVID-19 samples.

V lost 8 bases, J lost 3 bases, and 13 bases lay in between. This CDR3 comprises 14 residues. The germline gives CDR1 MDHEN, CDR2 SYDVKM. The table came from immunoSEQ multiplex PCR; TCRdb's copy has only in-frame clones and leaves some out. The top ten hold roughly a tenth of the sample, which has over 60,000 clones, approximately 90% seen once. The sequenced material came from peripheral blood. The receptor's source is a man between 65 and 85 years old with active or convalescent COVID-19. The gene calls are TRBV28 and TRBJ2-2; D is uncertain. In DNA form, the CDR3 reads TGTGCCAGCCACCCTTGGGCCTACACCGGGGAGCTGTTTTTT. This translates into CASHPWAYTGELFF.